One sample yielded the 17 T cell receptor beta chains listed below, sequenced in a study of blood T cell repertoires in COVID-19. Clones were sequenced by immunoSEQ multiplex PCR, and TCRdb holds only the in-frame ones, with some missing. The table shows under 200,000 clones, with approximately 80% occurring only once. The sequenced material came from peripheral blood. Every receptor here comes from a human donor in a cohort sampled during active COVID-19.

The CDR3: CASSEASLRVAGGEKYF. DNA of the CDR3: TGTGCCAGCAGTGAAGCCTCCCTTAGGGTAGCGGGAGGGGAAAAGTACTTC. The rearrangement joins TRBV6-1 to TRBJ2-7; 11 bases fit TRBD2. Per the germline V gene, CDR1 is MNHNS and CDR2 is SASEGT. Trimming at V came to 0 bases and at J to 11 bases, leaving 15 bases not matched to a gene. The CDR3 has 17 residues.

The V and J genes are TRBV5-4 and TRBJ2-7, with D unclear. V lost 0 bases and J lost 5, with 12 bases in between. Per the germline V gene, CDR1 is SGHNT and CDR2 is YYREEE (reference sequence). The CDR3 contains 14 residues. The DNA for the CDR3 is TGTGCCAGCAGCTTGGTGTCCCTACCGGACGAGCAGTACTTC. It codes for CASSLVSLPDEQYF.

The rearrangement uses TRBV9 and TRBJ2-5; TRBD1 matches 10 bases. With 4 bases clipped from V and 7 bases from J, the junction kept 16 bases outside the gene matches. This CDR3 has 17 residues. Germline CDR1 and CDR2: SGDLS and YYNGEE. In nucleotides, the CDR3 is TGTGCCAGCAGCCAAGCGGGCGAGACAGGGGGCTTGGGGACCCAGTACTTC. As protein: CASSQAGETGGLGTQYF.

The chain has TRBV4-2 and TRBJ1-2; D is ambiguous. Germline CDR1 LGHNA, CDR2 YNFKEQ. Trimming took 0 bases from V and 4 from J, leaving 6 bases between them. The CDR3 covers 13 residues. The CDR3 region is CASSQDGVYGYTF. The CDR3 DNA is TGTGCCAGCAGCCAAGATGGAGTCTATGGCTACACCTTC.

This rearrangement joins TRBV10-3 to TRBJ2-7; 9 bases match TRBD2. Looked up from germline, CDR1 is ENHRY and CDR2 is SYGVKD. CDR3 length: 16 amino acids. The V and J ends lost 4 bases and 2 bases, in that order; junction bases with no gene match: 9. The CDR3 bases are TGTGCCATCAGTGGTTTCACTAGCGGGTTAGCCTACGAGCAGTACTTC. It encodes CAISGFTSGLAYEQYF.

The chain carries TRBV6-5 and TRBJ2-3; D is undetermined. Germline V gene data show CDR1 as MNHEY and CDR2 as SVGAGI. Trimming removed 6 bases from V and 3 bases from J, with 7 bases in between. The CDR3 has 12 residues. CDR3 sequence (DNA): TGTGCCAGCAGCGCGGATACAGATACGCAGTATTTT. Translating gives CASSADTDTQYF.

This sequence joins TRBV6-5 and TRBJ2-1, with 7 bases identical to TRBD2. Trimming cost V 7 bases and J 5 bases; bases outside gene matches: 5. CDR3 length: 13 amino acids. Germline V gives CDR1 MNHEY, CDR2 SVGAGI. CDR3 DNA: TGTGCCAGCACTACCAGCGGGAACAATGAGCAGTTCTTC. Its translation: CASTTSGNNEQFF.

A note on this clone: The same CDR3 also results from other DNA sequences found in this sample. The chain joins TRBV6-2 or TRBV6-3 to TRBJ2-7; D not certain. V lost 4 bases and J lost 3, with 7 bases in between. This CDR3 contains 12 residues. Germline values: CDR1 MNHEY, CDR2 SVGEGT. The CDR3 DNA follows: TGTGCCAGCAGTTCCCTCAGCTACGAGCAGTACTTC. It codes for CASSSLSYEQYF.

This chain joins TRBV11-1 and TRBJ1-6, with 7 bases that match TRBD1. Looked up from germline, CDR1 is SGHAT and CDR2 is FQDESV (reference sequence). This CDR3 is 15 amino acids long. After removal of 5 bases from V and 7 bases from J, the junction contained 8 bases not matched to a gene. The CDR3 region is CASSPRDSTNSPLHF. DNA for the CDR3: TGTGCCAGCAGCCCCCGGGACAGTACAAATTCACCCCTCCACTTT.

This clone is a singleton in its sample. The chain's CDR3 is CASSESIGGRTEAFF. The CDR3 bases are TGCGCCAGCAGTGAGTCGATCGGGGGGCGCACTGAAGCTTTCTTT. This chain uses TRBV10-1 with TRBJ1-1; D is perhaps TRBD1 (6 bases). There are 15 residues in the CDR3. V lost 0 bases and J lost 4, with 12 bases in between. Germline assignment: CDR1 WNHNN and CDR2 SYGVQD (reference sequence).

The chain combines TRBV28 with TRBJ2-7, with a possible D match to TRBD1 (6 bases). CDR3 length: 13 amino acids. Per the germline V gene, CDR1 is MDHEN and CDR2 is SYDVKM. V gave up 8 bases and J gave up 3 bases, with 14 bases separating them. Here the CDR3 reads CASGAPRGYEQYF. CDR3 sequence (DNA): TGTGCCAGCGGCGCCCCCAGGGGCTACGAGCAGTACTTC.

This sequence joins TRBV25-1 and TRBJ1-2, with a possible D match to TRBD1 (6 bases). CDR3 length: 15 residues. Germline assignment: CDR1 MGHDK and CDR2 SYGVNS. V lost 3 bases and J lost 4, with 15 bases in between. The CDR3 sequence: CASSEAGGAGYGYTF. CDR3 bases: TGTGCCAGCAGTGAGGCTGGGGGGGCAGGCTATGGCTACACCTTC.

CDR3 protein: CASSPSTDYEQYF. The DNA for the CDR3 is TGCGCCAGCAGCCCCTCGACAGACTACGAGCAGTACTTC. The genes are TRBV4-3 and TRBJ2-7; a possible D gene is TRBD1 (5 bases). The CDR3 runs to 13 residues. Germline V lookup: CDR1 LGHNA, CDR2 YSLEER. V lost 4 bases, J lost 3 bases, and 10 bases lay in between.

The chain couples TRBV5-4 to TRBJ2-7; 7 bases line up with TRBD1. CDR1 and CDR2 (germline): SGHNT, YYREEE (reference sequence). V lost 0 bases, J lost 3 bases, and 6 bases stayed unmatched. The CDR3 loop spans 15 amino acids. CDR3 DNA sequence: TGTGCCAGCAGCTTGGTCGGGACAGCGAGCTACGAGCAGTACTTC. The encoded protein is CASSLVGTASYEQYF.

The V and J genes are TRBV19 and TRBJ1-1; D is uncertain. The CDR3 runs 12 residues. Germline CDR1 LNHDA, CDR2 SQIVND (reference sequence). The V end lost 9 bases, the J end lost 0 bases, and 8 bases lay between the germline ends. In nucleotides, the CDR3 is TGTGCCAGCCACCAGTTGAACACTGAAGCTTTCTTT. Protein product: CASHQLNTEAFF. Supplemented by reference TRBV19 and TRBJ1-1, the full variable domain reads DGGITQSPKYLFRKEGQNVTLSCEQNLNHDAMYWYRQDPGQGLRLIYYSQIVNDFQKGDIAEGYSVSREKKESFPLTVTSAQKNPTAFYLCASHQLNTEAFFGQGTRLTVV.

The chain carries TRBV14 and TRBJ2-7, with 12 nucleotides matching TRBD1. Germline CDR1 and CDR2: SGHDN and FVKESK. Trimming at V came to 5 bases and at J to 5 bases, leaving 4 bases not matched to a gene. The CDR3 loop spans 14 amino acids. CDR3 DNA: TGTGCCAGCAGCGGGACAGGGGGCTTGGACGAGCAGTACTTC. It yields the protein CASSGTGGLDEQYF.

The count of this clone is one. The genes are TRBV25-1 and TRBJ1-1, with TRBD1 matching 7 bases. Trimming took 9 bases from V and 2 from J; bases not matched to a gene: 6. The CDR3 length is 13 residues. The V gene's germline CDR1 is MGHDK and CDR2 SYGVNS. The CDR3: CASTRDSNTEAFF. As DNA, the CDR3 is TGTGCCAGTACACGGGACAGTAACACTGAAGCTTTCTTT.